The rows below give T cell receptor beta chains drawn from one sample of a study of glioma-infiltrating T cells. MiXCR, applied by TCRdb to the multiplex PCR reads, yields one record per CDR3 protein. The table records some 93,000 distinct CDR3 sequences, roughly 37% of them present only once. Sequencing was performed on glioma tissue, nonneoplastic brain tissue, or PBMCs (not recorded which). The source of these receptors is a human donor with low-grade glioma or glioblastoma, undergoing nonglioma brain surgery, or in good health (not recorded which). Both conserved end residues are part of each CDR3. The order of the fields is V gene, clone size, J gene, D gene, CDR3 DNA, CDR3 protein. D genes are given only for firm matches. A row's size may be missing; if present it is once, few, many or a size class.

>TRBV6-2/TRBV6-3|-|TRBJ2-1|TRBD1
TGTGCCAGCAGGGCAGGACAGGCCTCCTACAATGAGCAGTTCTTC
CASRAGQASYNEQFF
>TRBV28|many|TRBJ2-5|-
TGTGCCAGCACCCCAGACAGCCAAGAGACCCAGTACTTC
CASTPDSQETQYF
>TRBV20-1|-|TRBJ1-5|-
TGCAGTGCCACAACAGGATGTAGCAATCAGCCCCAGCATTTC
CSATTGCSNQPQHF
>TRBV14|many|TRBJ2-1|-
TGTGCCAGCAGCCTTAGGGGACCCCGGGAGCAGTTCTTC
CASSLRGPREQFF
>TRBV27|-|TRBJ2-7|TRBD1
TGTGCCAGCAAGGTACAGGGGGCAGTAAACGGGCAGTACTTC
CASKVQGAVNGQYF
>TRBV6-1|many|TRBJ2-3|TRBD2
TGTGCCAGCAAGGATAGCGGGGGCACAGATACGCAGTATTTT
CASKDSGGTDTQYF
>TRBV6-1|many|TRBJ2-3|-
TGTGCCAGCAGTGAAGCTCTCCACGGGGTTGGGAGAGATACGCAGTATTTT
CASSEALHGVGRDTQYF
>TRBV4-1|-|TRBJ2-1|TRBD2
TGCGCCAGCAGTCCCCGGACACCATACAGCGGGGGGGTCCGAAATGAGCAGTTCTTC
CASSPRTPYSGGVRNEQFF
>TRBV19|-|TRBJ2-1|-
TGTGCCAGTAGTCGAGCCAAATCAGAGCAGTTCTTC
CASSRAKSEQFF
>TRBV10-3|many|TRBJ2-7|-
TGTGCCATCAGTGTAGGGTCCTACGAGCAGTACTTC
CAISVGSYEQYF
>TRBV19|few|TRBJ2-7|-
TGTGCCAGTAGTATATTACAGGGCTACGAGCAGTACTTC
CASSILQGYEQYF
>TRBV20-1|many|TRBJ1-6|TRBD1
TGCAGTGCTAGAGGGGACAGGGGCGTAAATTCACCCCTCCACTTT
CSARGDRGVNSPLHF
>TRBV7-2|many|TRBJ2-7|TRBD2
TGTGCCAGCAGCGTGAGACTAGCGGGCGAGCAGTACTTC
CASSVRLAGEQYF
>TRBV4-2|many|TRBJ1-5|-
TGTGCCAGCAGCCAAGTGGAGCATCAGCCCCAGCATTTT
CASSQVEHQPQHF
>TRBV2|many|TRBJ2-7|-
TGTGCCAGCAGTGATTCGGCCAGCCCCTACGAGCAGTACTTC
CASSDSASPYEQYF
>TRBV10-3|many|TRBJ1-2|-
TGTGCCATCAGCAGGGGTGACGGCTACACCTTC
CAISRGDGYTF
>TRBV7-9|-|TRBJ2-6|-
TGTGCCAGCAGCTTTGGACACCGGCTCACTGGGGCCAACGTCCTGACTTTC
CASSFGHRLTGANVLTF
>TRBV2|many|TRBJ2-1|-
TGTGCCAGCACACAGGGCCAGTACAATGAGCAGTTCTTC
CASTQGQYNEQFF
>TRBV20-1|-|TRBJ1-5|-
TGCAGTGCTCAGCACGGCGAGCGGCCCCAGCATTTT
CSAQHGERPQHF
>TRBV19|many|TRBJ2-5|TRBD1
TGTGCCAGTAGTATTTCTGCAGGGGGATTGGAGACCCAGTACTTC
CASSISAGGLETQYF
>TRBV20-1|many|TRBJ2-7|TRBD1
TGCAGTGCCGATCCGAGACAGGGGCTCCACGAGCAGTACTTC
CSADPRQGLHEQYF
>TRBV12-3/TRBV12-4|many|TRBJ1-2|-
TGTGCCAGCAGTTTAGTTGACAGACCTAACTATGGCTACACCTTC
CASSLVDRPNYGYTF
>TRBV19|many|TRBJ1-1|-
TGTGCCAGTAGAAGCAGTAGGGGTTTGAACACTGAAGCTTTCTTT
CASRSSRGLNTEAFF
>TRBV6-1|once|TRBJ1-5|-
TGTGCCAGCAGTCCCTACGGGGGGGATCAGCCCCAGCATTTT
CASSPYGGDQPQHF
>TRBV7-2|many|TRBJ2-5|TRBD2
TGTGCCAGCAGCTTCAGACCCGCGGGAGGGCCGAATCAAGAGACCCAGTACTTC
CASSFRPAGGPNQETQYF
>TRBV3-1|many|TRBJ2-4|-
TGTGCCAGCAGCCGGGGAAGAGCCAAAAACATTCAGTACTTC
CASSRGRAKNIQYF
>TRBV27|many|TRBJ2-3|TRBD2
TGTGCCAGCAGTTTGCGGGAGGTGAATACGCAGTATTTT
CASSLREVNTQYF
>TRBV20-1|many|TRBJ2-5|TRBD1
TGCAGTGCTAGACTCCAGGGACAGTACCAAGAGACCCAGTACTTC
CSARLQGQYQETQYF
>TRBV5-1|many|TRBJ1-5|-
TGCGCCAGCAGCCTGGAGGGAGGGAGCAATCAGCCCCAGCATTTT
CASSLEGGSNQPQHF
>TRBV2|many|TRBJ2-1|-
TGTGCCAGCAGTGGGCTCATTGACAATGAGCAGTTCTTC
CASSGLIDNEQFF
>TRBV10-1|-|TRBJ1-6|-
TGCGACAGCAGTGAAGTCCAGGGCAGGAATTCACCCCTCCAGTTT
CDSSEVQGRNSPLQF
>TRBV6-2/TRBV6-3|-|TRBJ2-5|-
TGTGCCAGCAGTTACTCGAATCTAGCGCTTCTTTACACAGAGACCCAGTACTTC
CASSYSNLALLYTETQYF
>TRBV5-4|many|TRBJ1-1|-
TGTGCCAGCAGCCAAAACACTGAAGCTTTCTTT
CASSQNTEAFF
>TRBV20-1|-|TRBJ2-7|-
TGCAGCGCTAGAAGAAGGTCGGGGTTATCCTACGAGCAGTACTTC
CSARRRSGLSYEQYF
>TRBV28|-|TRBJ1-3|TRBD1
TGTGCCAGCAAACGGTCCGGACAGGGAGCGGGAAACACCATATATTTT
CASKRSGQGAGNTIYF
>TRBV7-9|-|TRBJ1-3|-
TGTGCCAGCAGCTTAGACACCAGGCGCTCAGGAAACACCATATATTTT
CASSLDTRRSGNTIYF
>TRBV27|many|TRBJ2-7|TRBD2
TGTGCCAGTGGGACTAGCGGAGGCGAGCAGTACTTC
CASGTSGGEQYF
>TRBV3-1|many|TRBJ2-5|-
TGTGCCAGCAGCCAGGACAGGACTAGCCGAGAGACCCAGTACTTC
CASSQDRTSRETQYF
>TRBV5-1|-|TRBJ2-4|-
TGCGCCAGCAGCTTACAGGGTTTGGGGGATGCAAACATTCGGTACTTC
CASSLQGLGDANIRYF
>TRBV6-2/TRBV6-3|many|TRBJ1-5|TRBD1
TGTGCCAGCAGCCTCGGACAGGGCGGGCAGCCCCAGCATTTT
CASSLGQGGQPQHF
>TRBV5-4|many|TRBJ2-1|-
TGTGCCAGCAGCTTAAAGACAGTCTCAGGTTACAATGAGCAGTTCTTC
CASSLKTVSGYNEQFF
>TRBV6-2/TRBV6-3|many|TRBJ2-1|TRBD2
TGTGCCAGCAGCCGACTAGCGGGGACATACAATGAGCAGTTCTTC
CASSRLAGTYNEQFF
>TRBV6-2/TRBV6-3|many|TRBJ2-7|TRBD1
TGTGCCAGCAGCGCGGAAACGACAGGGTTGGGAGAGCAGTACTTC
CASSAETTGLGEQYF
>TRBV6-1|many|TRBJ2-5|-
TGTGCCAGCAGGACGAGAGGCGGGACCCAAGAGACCCAGTACTTC
CASRTRGGTQETQYF
>TRBV20-1|once|TRBJ2-1|-
TGCAGTGCTAGTGTCCTAAGTTTGGTTGAGCAGTTCTTC
CSASVLSLVEQFF
>TRBV6-1|-|TRBJ2-2|TRBD2
TGTGCCAGCATACGAATAGCGGGAGGCACCGGGGAGCTGTTTTTT
CASIRIAGGTGELFF
>TRBV20-1|-|TRBJ2-3|TRBD2
TGCGGCGCAGGACTAGTTACAGGTACGCAGTATTTT
CGAGLVTGTQYF
>TRBV6-5|many|TRBJ2-5|-
TGTGCCAGCACACGAAAACGCGGGACAGAGGGGACCCAGTACTTC
CASTRKRGTEGTQYF
>TRBV12-3/TRBV12-4|many|TRBJ1-5|-
TGTGCCAGCAGGGGGGACGGGAATCAGCCCCAGCATTTT
CASRGDGNQPQHF
>TRBV15|-|TRBJ2-3|TRBD1
TGTGCCACCAGAATACGCCGGGACAGGGGGCCTGATACGCAGTATTTT
CATRIRRDRGPDTQYF
>TRBV20-1|-|TRBJ1-5|-
TGCAGTGCTAGTGGGTACAGGAGCAATCAGCCCCAGGAATTT
CSASGYRSNQPQEF
>TRBV5-4|many|TRBJ1-6|-
TGTGCCAGCAAAGGGGAGGTTGCAAACTCACCCCTCCACTTT
CASKGEVANSPLHF
>TRBV6-1|many|TRBJ2-1|TRBD2
TGTGCCAGCAGTGAAGTTGCGGGGGGGTACAATGAGCAGTTCTTC
CASSEVAGGYNEQFF